Below, 10 T cell receptor beta chains from the same sample are listed, as sequenced in a study of blood T cell repertoires in COVID-19. Sequencing used immunoSEQ multiplex PCR; TCRdb keeps in-frame clones, though not all of them. The data show a few hundred thousand clones, with approximately 88% seen just once and around 1.3% held by the top ten. The sequencing input was PBMCs or T cells enriched from blood (not recorded which). The source is a woman aged 40 to 50 with acute COVID-19.

The chain carries TRBV19 and TRBJ2-2; 9 nucleotides match TRBD1. The CDR3 extends over 16 amino acids. The V segment lost 6 bases and the J segment 6 bases; nucleotides outside the gene matches: 11. CDR1 is LNHDA and CDR2 is SQIVND in the germline V gene (reference sequence). The CDR3 spells CASRKRGTGTPGELFF. CDR3 coding DNA: TGTGCCAGTAGAAAAAGAGGGACAGGGACGCCCGGGGAGCTGTTTTTT.

The chain combines TRBV5-8 with TRBJ1-3; a weak D match, TRBD1 (6 bases). V lost 1 base to trimming and J lost 4 bases, with 12 bases between them. Per germline, CDR1 SGHTS and CDR2 YDEGEE. This CDR3 has 15 amino acids. The CDR3 sequence is CASSLNREYGNTIYF. CDR3 bases: TGTGCCAGCAGCTTGAACAGGGAGTACGGAAACACCATATATTTT. Drawing the rest from reference TRBV5-8 and TRBJ1-3, the complete variable domain is EAGVTQSPTHLIKTRGQQATLRCSPISGHTSVYWYQQALGLGLQFLLWYDEGEERNRGNFPPRFSGRQFPNYSSELNVNALELEDSALYLCASSLNREYGNTIYFGEGSWLTVV.

V usage is TRBV19 and J usage is TRBJ2-1; 11 positions match TRBD2. Per the germline V gene, CDR1 is LNHDA and CDR2 is SQIVND (reference sequence). This CDR3 spans 18 amino acids. The CDR3 sequence: CACYSGTSGQISYNEQFF. The CDR3 DNA is TGTGCTTGCTACTCCGGGACTAGCGGACAGATCTCCTACAATGAGCAGTTCTTC.

This clone came up once. The chain links TRBV7-6 to TRBJ1-3; the D is unclear. Germline lookup yields CDR1 SGHVS and CDR2 FNYEAQ. The V and J ends lost 5 bases and 0 bases respectively, with 11 bases between them. The CDR3 runs 15 residues. The CDR3 sequence is CASSMTASSGNTIYF. The CDR3 DNA sequence: TGTGCCAGCAGCATGACTGCAAGCTCTGGAAACACCATATATTTT.

This clone was recorded a few times. This chain links TRBV2 with TRBJ1-2; TRBD1 is a possible D gene (5 bases). The CDR3 is made up of 12 amino acids. V lost 4 bases and J lost 7, with 10 bases in between. Germline CDR1 SNHLY, CDR2 FYNNEI. The CDR3 DNA follows: TGTGCCAGCAGTGCGGGACTCTTTGGCTACACCTTC. Protein product: CASSAGLFGYTF.

The chain is built from TRBV7-8 and TRBJ1-1, with unresolved D. Germline V gene lookup returns CDR1 SGHVS and CDR2 FQNEAQ. Trimming pared 5 bases from V and 0 bases from J, leaving 13 bases between. The CDR3 has 15 amino acids. CDR3 loop: CASSPPGRVNTEAFF. CDR3 in DNA: TGTGCCAGCAGCCCCCCTGGGAGGGTGAACACTGAAGCTTTCTTT.

The V and J genes are TRBV7-2 and TRBJ1-6, with TRBD1 identical over 8 bases. V shed 4 bases, J shed 10 bases, and the junction held 6 bases outside the gene matches. Germline V gene data show CDR1 as SGHTA and CDR2 as FQGNSA. The CDR3 has 14 amino acids. The CDR3 loop reads CASSSTGDRSPLHF. CDR3 nucleotide sequence: TGTGCCAGCAGCTCGACAGGGGACCGGTCACCCCTCCACTTT. Full variable domain (missing parts from reference TRBV7-2 and TRBJ1-6): GAGVSQSPSNKVTEKGKDVELRCDPISGHTALYWYRQSLGQGLEFLIYFQGNSAPDKSGLPSDRFSAERTGGSVSTLTIQRTQQEDSAVYLCASSSTGDRSPLHFGNGTRLTVT.

The chain couples TRBV9 to TRBJ1-2; possibly TRBD1 for D (6 bases). This CDR3 has 16 residues. Germline V gene data show CDR1 as SGDLS and CDR2 as YYNGEE. The V gene lost 3 bases and the J gene lost 3 bases, with 18 bases spanning the gap. CDR3 amino acids: CASSGGKATGYYGYTF. The CDR3 region has the DNA TGTGCCAGCAGCGGAGGAAAGGCGACAGGCTACTATGGCTACACCTTC.

This chain joins TRBV11-3 and TRBJ1-3, with 7 nucleotides matching TRBD1. The CDR3 has 15 residues. Germline values: CDR1 SGHNT, CDR2 YENEEA. V lost 3 bases to trimming and J lost 4 bases; unmatched junction nucleotides: 6. The CDR3 DNA follows: TGTGCCAGCAGCTTGGGGACAGCGGACGGAAACACCATATATTTT. Translation gives CASSLGTADGNTIYF. The variable domain in full, with the rest retrieved from reference TRBV11-3 and TRBJ1-3, is EAGVVQSPRYKIIEKKQPVAFWCNPISGHNTLYWYLQNLGQGPELLIRYENEEAVDDSQLPKDRFSAERLKGVDSTLKIQPAELGDSAVYLCASSLGTADGNTIYFGEGSWLTVV.

This CDR3 is CASSLGQSSYQPQHF. CDR3 sequence (DNA): TGTGCCAGTAGTTTGGGACAGAGTTCTTACCAGCCCCAGCATTTT. V gene TRBV19 combines with J gene TRBJ1-5; 7 nucleotides line up with TRBD1. Trimming at V came to 5 bases and at J to 7 bases, leaving 11 bases not matched to a gene. From germline, CDR1 is LNHDA and CDR2 SQIVND (reference sequence). The CDR3 consists of 15 residues.